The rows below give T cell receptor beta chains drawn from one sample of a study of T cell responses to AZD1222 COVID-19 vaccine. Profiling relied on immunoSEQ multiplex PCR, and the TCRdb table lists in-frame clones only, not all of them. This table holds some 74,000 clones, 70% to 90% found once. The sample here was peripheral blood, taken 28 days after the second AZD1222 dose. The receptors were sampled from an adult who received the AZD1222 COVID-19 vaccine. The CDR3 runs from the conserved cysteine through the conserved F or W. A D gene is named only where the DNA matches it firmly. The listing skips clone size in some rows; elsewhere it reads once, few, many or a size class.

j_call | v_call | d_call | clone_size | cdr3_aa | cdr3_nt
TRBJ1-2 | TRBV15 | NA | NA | CATSRDGAVNDGYTF | TGTGCCACCAGCAGAGATGGAGCAGTGAATGATGGCTACACCTTC
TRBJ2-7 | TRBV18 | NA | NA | CASSPGRGAGEQYF | TGTGCCAGCTCACCGGGCAGGGGGGCGGGTGAGCAGTACTTC
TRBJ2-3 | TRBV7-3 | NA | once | CASSLQPSSTDTQYF | TGTGCCAGCAGCCTACAGCCTTCTAGCACAGATACGCAGTATTTT
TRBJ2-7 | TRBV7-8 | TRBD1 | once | CASTTSRGTGAISYEQYF | TGTGCCAGCACCACAAGCCGGGGGACAGGGGCCATCTCGTACGAGCAGTACTTC
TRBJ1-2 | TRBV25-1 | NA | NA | CASSETGRNYGYTF | TGTGCCAGCAGTGAAACGGGCAGGAACTATGGCTACACCTTC
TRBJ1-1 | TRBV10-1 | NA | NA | CASSESRMGTEAFF | TGCGCCAGCAGTGAGTCGAGAATGGGCACTGAAGCTTTCTTT
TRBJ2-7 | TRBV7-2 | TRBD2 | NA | CASSQGLAGGFYEQYF | TGTGCCAGCAGCCAGGGACTAGCGGGAGGGTTCTACGAGCAGTACTTC
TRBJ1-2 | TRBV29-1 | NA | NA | CSVERSRDGYTF | TGCAGCGTTGAACGATCCAGGGACGGCTACACCTTC
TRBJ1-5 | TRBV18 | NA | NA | CASSPQDGHNQPQHF | TGTGCCAGCTCACCACAGGACGGCCACAATCAGCCCCAGCATTTT
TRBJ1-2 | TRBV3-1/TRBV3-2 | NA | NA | CASSPRGEGFYGYTF | TGTGCCAGCAGCCCCCGTGGTGAGGGTTTCTATGGCTACACCTTC
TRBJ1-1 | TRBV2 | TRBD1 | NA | CASSYGQVTEAFF | TGTGCCAGCAGTTACGGACAGGTCACTGAAGCTTTCTTT
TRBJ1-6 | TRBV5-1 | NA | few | CASSLGDNSPLHF | TGCGCCAGCAGCTTGGGGGATAATTCACCCCTCCACTTT
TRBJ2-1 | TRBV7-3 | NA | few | CASSLRAASSYNEQFF | TGTGCCAGCAGCTTAAGAGCGGCCAGCTCCTACAATGAGCAGTTCTTC
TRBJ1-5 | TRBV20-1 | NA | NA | CSASRPRSNNQPQHF | TGCAGTGCTAGTCGCCCCCGGAGCAACAATCAGCCCCAGCATTTT
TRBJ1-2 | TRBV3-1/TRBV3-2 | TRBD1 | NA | CASSQDLGRGRDYGYTF | TGTGCCAGCAGCCAAGATCTTGGCAGGGGGCGAGACTATGGCTACACCTTC
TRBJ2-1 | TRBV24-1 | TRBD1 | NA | CATRGTGGKNEQFF | TGTGCCACCCGCGGGACAGGGGGGAAAAATGAGCAGTTCTTC
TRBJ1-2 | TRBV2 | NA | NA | CASNKPGTPPSNYGYTF | TGTGCCAGCAATAAGCCCGGGACCCCCCCCTCGAACTATGGCTACACCTTC
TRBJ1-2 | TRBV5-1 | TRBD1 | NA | CASSLEGQGALGYTF | TGCGCCAGCAGCTTGGAGGGACAGGGGGCTCTGGGCTACACCTTC
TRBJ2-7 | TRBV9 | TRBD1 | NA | CASSSRDRGYGQYF | TGTGCCAGCAGCTCCCGGGACAGGGGTTACGGGCAGTACTTC
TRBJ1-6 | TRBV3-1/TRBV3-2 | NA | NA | CASSQDWEGVSSPLHF | TGTGCCAGCAGCCAAGATTGGGAGGGAGTCAGTTCACCCCTCCACTTT
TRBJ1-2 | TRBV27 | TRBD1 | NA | CASSLRGTGGSGYTF | TGTGCCAGCAGTTTAAGGGGGACAGGGGGTAGTGGCTACACCTTC
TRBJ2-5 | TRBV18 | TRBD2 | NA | CASSPNGLAGDETQYF | TGTGCCAGCTCACCGAATGGACTAGCGGGAGACGAGACCCAGTACTTC
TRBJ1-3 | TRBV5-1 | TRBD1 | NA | CASSLGQGIYGNTIYF | TGCGCCAGCAGCTTGGGACAGGGGATCTATGGAAACACCATATATTTT
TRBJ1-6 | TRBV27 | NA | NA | CASSLGSSYNSPLHF | TGTGCCAGCAGTTTAGGGAGCTCCTATAATTCACCCCTCCACTTT
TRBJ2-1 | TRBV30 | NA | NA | CAWRGSGTADWSSYNEQFF | TGTGCCTGGAGAGGGTCAGGGACTGCGGACTGGAGCTCCTACAATGAGCAGTTCTTC
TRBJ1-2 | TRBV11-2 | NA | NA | CASSLAGQGAYGYTF | TGTGCCAGCAGCTTAGCGGGTCAGGGAGCCTATGGCTACACCTTC
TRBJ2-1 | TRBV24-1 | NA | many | CATSDGTGRSNEQFF | TGTGCCACCAGTGATGGTACAGGGAGGAGCAATGAGCAGTTCTTC
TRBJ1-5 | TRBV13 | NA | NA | CASSLGGSNQPQHF | TGTGCCAGCAGCTTAGGCGGCAGCAATCAGCCCCAGCATTTT
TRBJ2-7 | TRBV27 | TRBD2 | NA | CASKPLGGTSSYEQYF | TGTGCCAGCAAACCCCTCGGGGGGACGAGCTCCTACGAGCAGTACTTC
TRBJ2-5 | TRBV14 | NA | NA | CASSRSVGGETQYF | TGTGCCAGCAGCCGAAGTGTGGGGGGAGAGACCCAGTACTTC
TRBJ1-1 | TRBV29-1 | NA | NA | CSAASGGTEAFF | TGCAGCGCCGCTAGTGGTGGCACTGAAGCTTTCTTT
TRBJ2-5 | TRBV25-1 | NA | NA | CASSEFGGVQETQYF | TGTGCCAGCAGTGAATTTGGAGGGGTCCAAGAGACCCAGTACTTC
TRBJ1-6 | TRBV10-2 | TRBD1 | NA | CASSTGQGEEVASPLHF | TGCGCCAGCAGTACCGGACAGGGAGAGGAGGTTGCTTCACCCCTCCACTTT
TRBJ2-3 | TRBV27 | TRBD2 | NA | CASSSLRFLASGETDTQYF | TGTGCCAGCAGTTCCTTGAGATTTTTGGCTAGCGGAGAAACAGATACGCAGTATTTT
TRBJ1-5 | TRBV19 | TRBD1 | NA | CASSDRGRGGNQPQHF | TGTGCCAGTAGTGACAGGGGGCGCGGGGGCAATCAGCCCCAGCATTTT
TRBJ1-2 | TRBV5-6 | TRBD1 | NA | CASSPRTGTYGYTF | TGTGCCAGCAGCCCCCGGACAGGGACCTATGGCTACACCTTC
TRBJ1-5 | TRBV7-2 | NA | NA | CASSPPGNQPQHF | TGTGCCAGCAGCCCCCCGGGCAATCAGCCCCAGCATTTT
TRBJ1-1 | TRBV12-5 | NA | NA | CASGPGYTEAFF | TGTGCTAGTGGTCCGGGCTACACTGAAGCTTTCTTT
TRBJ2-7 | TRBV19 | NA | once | CASSLGFTYEQYF | TGTGCCAGTAGTCTGGGATTTACCTACGAGCAGTACTTC
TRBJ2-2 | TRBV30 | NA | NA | CAWSNWRNTGELFF | TGTGCCTGGAGTAACTGGCGGAACACCGGGGAGCTGTTTTTT
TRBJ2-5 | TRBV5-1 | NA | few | CASSNGGLRETQYF | TGCGCCAGCAGCAATGGGGGACTCAGAGAGACCCAGTACTTC
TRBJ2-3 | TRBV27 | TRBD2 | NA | CASSGLAGFQDTQYF | TGTGCCAGCAGTGGACTAGCGGGATTTCAAGATACGCAGTATTTT
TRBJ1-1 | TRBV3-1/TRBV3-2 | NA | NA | CASSQQGSNTEAFF | TGTGCCAGCAGCCAACAGGGATCGAACACTGAAGCTTTCTTT
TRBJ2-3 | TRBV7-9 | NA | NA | CASSLEWGSTDTQYF | TGTGCCAGCAGCTTAGAGTGGGGTAGCACAGATACGCAGTATTTT
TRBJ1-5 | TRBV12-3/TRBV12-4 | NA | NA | CASSPGTPPTQHF | TGTGCCAGCAGCCCCGGGACCCCCCCGACCCAGCATTTT
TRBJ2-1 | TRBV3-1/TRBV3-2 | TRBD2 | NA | CASSLGTSGGGEQFF | TGTGCCAGCAGCCTCGGGACTAGCGGGGGGGGTGAGCAGTTCTTC
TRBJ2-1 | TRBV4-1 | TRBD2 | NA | CASSQEMNSGRSYNEQFF | TGCGCCAGCAGCCAAGAGATGAATAGCGGGAGAAGTTACAATGAGCAGTTCTTC
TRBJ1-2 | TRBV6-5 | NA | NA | CASSYSSTAYGYTF | TGTGCCAGCAGTTACTCTTCGACAGCGTATGGCTACACCTTC
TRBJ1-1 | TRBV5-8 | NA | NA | CASSIFGAVGRGSMNTEAFF | TGTGCCAGCAGCATATTCGGTGCGGTGGGGAGGGGGTCTATGAACACTGAAGCTTTCTTT
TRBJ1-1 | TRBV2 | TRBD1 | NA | CASRGQGTNTEAFF | TGTGCCAGCAGGGGACAGGGGACGAACACTGAAGCTTTCTTT
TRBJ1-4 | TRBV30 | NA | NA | CAWSAGTSSNEKLFF | TGTGCCTGGAGCGCCGGGACAAGCTCTAATGAAAAACTGTTTTTT
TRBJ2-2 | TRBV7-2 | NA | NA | CASSLEAVGELFF | TGTGCCAGCAGCTTAGAGGCCGTAGGGGAGCTGTTTTTT
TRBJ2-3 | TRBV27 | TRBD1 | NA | CASSLTGGTDTQYF | TGTGCCAGCAGTTTGACAGGGGGCACAGATACGCAGTATTTT
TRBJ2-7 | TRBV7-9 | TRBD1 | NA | CASSSGTQGEQYF | TGTGCCAGCAGTTCCGGGACACAGGGGGAGCAGTACTTC
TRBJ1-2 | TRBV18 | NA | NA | CASSATGTTNYGYTF | TGTGCCAGCTCAGCCACAGGTACCACTAACTATGGCTACACCTTC
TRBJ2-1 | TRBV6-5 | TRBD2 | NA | CASSLAAGSYNEQFF | TGTGCCAGCAGTCTAGCGGCGGGGTCCTACAATGAGCAGTTCTTC
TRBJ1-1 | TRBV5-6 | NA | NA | CASSLVEGTEAFF | TGTGCCAGCAGCTTGGTTGAGGGTACTGAAGCTTTCTTT
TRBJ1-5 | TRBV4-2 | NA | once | CASSQDSWGSGQPQHF | TGTGCCAGCAGCCAAGATAGTTGGGGATCGGGACAGCCCCAGCATTTT
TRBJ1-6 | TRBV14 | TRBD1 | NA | CASSLGQGYRSPLHF | TGTGCCAGCAGCCTCGGACAGGGGTATCGTTCACCCCTCCACTTT
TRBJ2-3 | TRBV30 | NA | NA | CAWSESTDTQYF | TGTGCCTGGAGTGAAAGCACAGATACGCAGTATTTT